These 20 T cell receptor beta chains were sequenced from one sample in a study of shared clonotypes between healthy human individuals. Using immunoSEQ multiplex PCR, the repertoire was profiled, and TCRdb retains in-frame clones only, with some absent. Among 2,500,000 or so clones listed, 85% to 95% were seen once. Sequences were obtained from naive CD4+ T cells from PBMCs. The subset here: CD45RA+ positively selected. These receptors came from a man between 18 and 29 years old in good health. Some clones in this sample may be carry-over from other donors' samples.

The V gene is TRBV4-1, the J gene TRBJ2-3, with unresolved D. V lost 3 bases and J 3 bases, leaving 10 bases between the germline ends. The V gene's germline CDR1 is MGHRA and CDR2 YSYEKL. The CDR3 runs 14 residues. The CDR3 bases are TGCGCCAGCAGCCACCCCGGACCGACAGATACGCAGTATTTT. Residues: CASSHPGPTDTQYF.

DNA of the CDR3: TGCGCCAGCACAAAGACTAGCGTCAGGAATGAGCAGTTCTTC. Amino acids: CASTKTSVRNEQFF. V usage is TRBV5-1 and J usage is TRBJ2-1, with 8 nucleotides matching TRBD2. The V and J ends lost 6 bases and 7 bases, in that order; junction bases with no gene match: 9. The CDR3 is 14 residues long. CDR1 is SGHRS, CDR2 YFSETQ, per germline.

The J gene is TRBJ2-7, the V gene TRBV7-2; 8 bases are shared with TRBD1. The V gene end was trimmed by 5 bases and the J gene end by 2 bases; junction bases not matched to a gene: 5. The CDR3 is 14 residues long. Germline CDR1 and CDR2: SGHTA and FQGNSA. The CDR3 DNA reads TGTGCCAGCAGCCGCGGGACAGGACCCTACGAGCAGTACTTC. This codes for CASSRGTGPYEQYF.

The chain has TRBV30 and TRBJ2-2; a possible D gene is TRBD2 (6 bases). Germline-derived CDR1 and CDR2 are GTSNPN and SVGIG (reference sequence). Between the trimmed V and J ends, which lost 4 bases and 5 bases, there was a span of 14 bases. The CDR3 is made up of 14 amino acids. Written as DNA, the CDR3 is TGTGCCTGGACCGGGGCCGCGGGGACCGGGGAGCTGTTTTTT. It translates to CAWTGAAGTGELFF. The full variable domain, in which reference TRBV30 and TRBJ2-2 provide the parts outside the CDR3, is SQTIHQWPATLVQPVGSPLSLECTVEGTSNPNLYWYRQAAGRGLQLLFYSVGIGQISSEVPQNLSASRPQDRQFILSSKKLLLSDSGFYLCAWTGAAGTGELFFGEGSRLTVL.

The V call is TRBV6-6, the J call TRBJ2-3; perhaps D is TRBD1 or TRBD2 (6 bases each). The CDR3 extends over 15 amino acids. V gave up 2 bases and J gave up 0 bases, with 9 bases separating them. In germline, CDR1 is MNHNY, CDR2 SVGAGI (reference sequence). The CDR3 reads CASSYGGRSTDTQYF. Here the CDR3 DNA reads TGTGCCAGCAGTTACGGGGGGCGCAGCACAGATACGCAGTATTTT.

The rearrangement uses TRBV4-1 and TRBJ1-2; a weak D match, TRBD1 (5 bases). This CDR3 has 14 residues. V dropped 0 bases and J dropped 9 bases, with 14 bases sitting between them. Germline CDR1 and CDR2: MGHRA and YSYEKL. CDR3 amino acids: CASSQEGPGRSYTF. The CDR3 coding sequence is TGCGCCAGCAGCCAAGAAGGGCCAGGGAGAAGCTACACCTTC.

The V call is TRBV5-1, the J call TRBJ2-1, with TRBD1 identical over 11 bases. The CDR3 has 14 residues. Per the germline V gene, CDR1 is SGHRS and CDR2 is YFSETQ. V trimming: 4 bases; J trimming: 9 bases; junction bases outside the gene matches: 6. The DNA of the CDR3 is TGCGCCAGCAGCACGGGGACAGGGGGTATTGAGCAGTTCTTC. Translation: CASSTGTGGIEQFF.

This chain links TRBV7-3 with TRBJ1-1; 8 bases map to TRBD1. Germline CDR1 is SGHTA and CDR2 is FQGTGA. This CDR3 is built from 13 residues. The trim removed 4 bases at V and 10 bases at J, leaving 8 bases unmatched. The CDR3 loop is CASSSATGAAAFF. CDR3 nucleotide sequence: TGTGCCAGCAGCTCGGCGACAGGGGCGGCAGCTTTCTTT.

The chain combines TRBV5-1 with TRBJ2-7; 7 positions match TRBD2. Trimming took 0 bases from V and 6 from J; bases not matched to a gene: 6. This CDR3 spans 14 amino acids. CDR1 SGHRS and CDR2 YFSETQ come from the germline V gene. The CDR3 DNA follows: TGCGCCAGCAGCTTGGAGGGAGGGTACGCCGAGCAGTACTTC. Its translation: CASSLEGGYAEQYF.

This clone is a singleton in its sample. This rearrangement joins TRBV18 to TRBJ2-2; no definite D call. This CDR3 comprises 15 residues. The V end lost 3 bases, the J end lost 1 base, and 9 bases lay between the germline ends. The germline V gene has CDR1 KGHSH and CDR2 LQKENI. CDR3 sequence (DNA): TGTGCCAGCTCACCGGCGCAGGTGAACACCGGGGAGCTGTTTTTT. This gives the protein CASSPAQVNTGELFF. Complete variable domain (other parts from reference TRBV18 and TRBJ2-2): NAGVMQNPRHLVRRRGQEARLRCSPMKGHSHVYWYRQLPEEGLKFMVYLQKENIIDESGMPKERFSAEFPKEGPSILRIQQVVRGDSAAYFCASSPAQVNTGELFFGEGSRLTVL.

The chain links TRBV7-2 to TRBJ2-6; D is undetermined. Germline assignment: CDR1 SGHTA and CDR2 FQGNSA. V was cut by 3 bases and J by 2 bases, with 20 bases left in between. This CDR3 contains 19 residues. In DNA form, the CDR3 reads TGTGCCAGCAGCTTGGTTGCGTGGCCTGGAAGCACTGGGGCCAACGTCCTGACTTTC. Its translation is CASSLVAWPGSTGANVLTF.

The chain recombines TRBV5-1 with TRBJ1-5; weak D call: TRBD1 (6 bases). Germline V gene data show CDR1 as SGHRS and CDR2 as YFSETQ. There are 15 residues in the CDR3. Trimming cost V 4 bases and J 6 bases, with 17 bases left between them. The CDR3 DNA reads TGCGCCAGCAGCCCCGCCGCGGGAGGGGGTCAGCCCCAGCATTTT. It specifies CASSPAAGGGQPQHF.

This rearrangement joins TRBV5-5 to TRBJ2-6; 8 bases agree with TRBD2. The CDR3 has 16 residues. The germline CDR1 and CDR2 sequences are SGHKS and YYEKEE (reference sequence). V shed 0 bases, J shed 2 bases, and the junction held 1 base outside the gene matches. CDR3 nucleotides: TGTGCCAGCAGCTTGGCAGCGGGGGCTGGGGCCAACGTCCTGACTTTC. Translated: CASSLAAGAGANVLTF.

The V gene is TRBV11-2, the J gene TRBJ2-4, with D perhaps matching TRBD2 (7 bases). The germline V gene has CDR1 SGHAT and CDR2 FQNNGV. V was shortened by 5 bases and J by 8 bases, with 16 bases between the two germline ends. The length of the CDR3 is 14 residues. The CDR3 loop is CASSPGGAGDIQYF. For the CDR3, the DNA is TGTGCCAGCAGCCCTGGGGGGGCCGGGGACATTCAGTACTTC.

The chain is built from TRBV10-1 and TRBJ2-7; D perhaps matches TRBD1 (6 bases). V was trimmed by 2 bases and J by 3 bases, leaving 29 bases between them. Germline V lookup: CDR1 WNHNN, CDR2 SYGVQD (reference sequence). The CDR3 spans 20 residues. CDR3 nucleotide sequence: TGCGCCAGCAGTGAGCAGACAGGACCTTCTTATAACCCTAATGACTACGAGCAGTACTTC. Translation gives CASSEQTGPSYNPNDYEQYF.

The chain recombines TRBV6-1 with TRBJ2-1, with 14 bases identical to TRBD2. Per germline, CDR1 MNHNS and CDR2 SASEGT. Germline trimming cut 1 base from V and 6 bases from J; bases unmatched to any gene: 14. This CDR3 is built from 20 residues. The CDR3 DNA reads as TGTGCCAGCAGTGAAGGGGGCGGGACTAGCGGGAGTCGGTGGGGCAATGAGCAGTTCTTC. This translates into CASSEGGGTSGSRWGNEQFF.

The chain recombines TRBV5-4 with TRBJ1-2; TRBD1 might be the D (6 bases). CDR3 length: 15 amino acids. V was shortened by 4 bases and J by 0 bases, with 13 bases between the two germline ends. Germline-derived CDR1 and CDR2 are SGHNT and YYREEE (reference sequence). CDR3 sequence reads: CASSPQGRSNYGYTF. Written as DNA, the CDR3 is TGTGCCAGCAGCCCCCAGGGGCGGTCTAACTATGGCTACACCTTC. Together with reference TRBV5-4 and TRBJ1-2, the CDR3 gives the full variable domain: ETGVTQSPTHLIKTRGQQVTLRCSSQSGHNTVSWYQQALGQGPQFIFQYYREEENGRGNFPPRFSGLQFPNYSSELNVNALELDDSALYLCASSPQGRSNYGYTFGSGTRLTVV.

This chain connects TRBV6-5 to TRBJ2-5; D remains unclear. The V end was cut by 0 bases, the J end by 4 bases, with 12 bases between. From germline, CDR1 is MNHEY and CDR2 SVGAGI. The CDR3 is 15 residues long. The CDR3 reads CASSYSPWSGETQYF. As DNA, the CDR3 is TGTGCCAGCAGTTACTCTCCGTGGTCAGGAGAGACCCAGTACTTC.

The chain joins TRBV5-5 to TRBJ1-2, with D possibly being TRBD1 (6 bases). Germline V gene data show CDR1 as SGHKS and CDR2 as YYEKEE (reference sequence). V was clipped by 2 bases and J by 2 bases, with 16 bases between them. The CDR3 sequence is 16 residues long. The CDR3 here is CASSFFPGGLNYGYTF. The CDR3 coding sequence is TGTGCCAGCAGCTTTTTTCCCGGGGGCCTGAACTATGGCTACACCTTC.

The V gene is TRBV7-8, the J gene TRBJ1-5; a weak D match, TRBD1 (6 bases). V lost 5 bases to trimming and J lost 5 bases, with 10 bases between them. CDR3 length: 13 amino acids. Germline lookup yields CDR1 SGHVS and CDR2 FQNEAQ. For the CDR3, the DNA is TGTGCCAGCAGCCTGGACAGATATCAGCCCCAGCATTTT. Translation: CASSLDRYQPQHF.